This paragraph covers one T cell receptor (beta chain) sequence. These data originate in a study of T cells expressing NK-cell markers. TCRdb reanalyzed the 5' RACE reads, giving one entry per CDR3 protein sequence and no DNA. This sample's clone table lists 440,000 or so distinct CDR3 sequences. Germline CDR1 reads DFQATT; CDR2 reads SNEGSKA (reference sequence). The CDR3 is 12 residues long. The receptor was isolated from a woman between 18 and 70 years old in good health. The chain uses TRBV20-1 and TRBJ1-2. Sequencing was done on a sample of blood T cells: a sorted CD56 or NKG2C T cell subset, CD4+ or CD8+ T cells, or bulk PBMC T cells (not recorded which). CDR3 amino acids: CSASGRTPGYTF.